The source of this T cell receptor beta chain is a study of T cells in Graves' hyperthyroidism and ophthalmopathy. Using RNA transcripts as the source, TCR beta CDR3 regions were amplified. During a first-round RT-PCR of the TCR CDR3, the HTBI primer set was used. TCRdb used MiXCR to reprocess the multiplex PCR reads, holding one entry per CDR3 protein. The table records some 740,000 distinct CDR3 sequences, 14% of them present only once. Trimming cost V 6 bases and J 6 bases; bases outside gene matches: 6. CDR1 DFQATT and CDR2 SNEGSKA come from the germline V gene (reference sequence). CDR3 length: 14 residues. This clonotype was counted at least ten times. Its antigen is not known. Whole-study findings and limits: Expanded thyroid clonotypes (above 0.001) were mostly also found in blood. Model output signaled ophthalmopathy a median roughly 6 months ahead of onset.

The chain carries TRBV20-1 and TRBJ2-7; TRBD2 matches at 15 bases. The clonotype comes from a young woman with Graves' hyperthyroidism. Material for sequencing was blood. The DNA of the CDR3 is TGCAGTGCCCGGACTAGCGGGAGGGCGGGCGAGCAGTACTTC. This gives the protein CSARTSGRAGEQYF.